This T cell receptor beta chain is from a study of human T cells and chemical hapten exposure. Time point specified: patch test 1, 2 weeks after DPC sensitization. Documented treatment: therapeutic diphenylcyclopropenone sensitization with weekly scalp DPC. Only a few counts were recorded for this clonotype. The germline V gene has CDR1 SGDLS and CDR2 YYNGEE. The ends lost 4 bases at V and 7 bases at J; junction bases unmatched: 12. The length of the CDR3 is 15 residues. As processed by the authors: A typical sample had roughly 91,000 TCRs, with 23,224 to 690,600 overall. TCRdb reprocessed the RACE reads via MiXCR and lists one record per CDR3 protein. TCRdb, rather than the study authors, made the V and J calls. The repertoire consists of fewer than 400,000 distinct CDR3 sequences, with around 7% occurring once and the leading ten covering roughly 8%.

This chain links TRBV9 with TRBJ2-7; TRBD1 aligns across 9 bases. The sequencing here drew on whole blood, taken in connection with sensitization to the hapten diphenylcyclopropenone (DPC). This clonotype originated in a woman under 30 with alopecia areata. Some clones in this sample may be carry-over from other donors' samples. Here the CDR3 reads CASSPRDRAAREQYF. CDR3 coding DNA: TGTGCCAGCAGCCCCCGGGACAGGGCTGCTCGGGAGCAGTACTTC.